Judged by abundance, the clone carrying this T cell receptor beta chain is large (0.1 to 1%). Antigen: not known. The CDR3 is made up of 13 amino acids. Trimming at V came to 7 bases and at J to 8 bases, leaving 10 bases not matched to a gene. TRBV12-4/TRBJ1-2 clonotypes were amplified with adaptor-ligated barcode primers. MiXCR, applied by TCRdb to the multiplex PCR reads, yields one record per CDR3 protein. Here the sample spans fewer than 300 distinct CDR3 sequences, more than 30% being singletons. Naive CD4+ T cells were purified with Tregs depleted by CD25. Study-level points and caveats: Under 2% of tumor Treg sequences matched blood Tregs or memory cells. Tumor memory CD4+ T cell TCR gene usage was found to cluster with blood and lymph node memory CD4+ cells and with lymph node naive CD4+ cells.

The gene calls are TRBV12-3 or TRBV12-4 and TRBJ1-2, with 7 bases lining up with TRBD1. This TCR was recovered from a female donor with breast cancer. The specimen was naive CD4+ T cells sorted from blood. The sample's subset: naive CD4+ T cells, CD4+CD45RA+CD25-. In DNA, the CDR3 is TGTGCCAGCACCTCAATCACAGGGGTCGGCTACACCTTC. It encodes CASTSITGVGYTF.